This T cell receptor (beta chain) was retrieved from a study of cytomegalovirus exposure and HLA in healthy donors. Study observations and caveats: Accounts indicate the classifier identified cytomegalovirus status with strong specificity and sensitivity. A few chains linked to CMV were shown in vitro to be specific for CMV antigens. Approximately 160 TCR beta chains were listed as cytomegalovirus-associated.

The germline gives CDR1 MNHEY, CDR2 SMNVEV (reference sequence). CDR3 length: 13 amino acids. Trimming removed 5 bases at V and 5 bases at J, with 12 bases between. The approximately 120-subject validation cohort, separate from the approximately 670-subject first cohort, included the donors. As for this clone: Its antigen is not known.

Sequencing used immunoSEQ multiplex PCR; TCRdb keeps in-frame clones, though not all of them. Here the sample spans tens of thousands of clones, 80% to 95% being singletons. This sequence originates from a woman in her 30s in good health and CMV-seronegative. The chain combines TRBV27 with TRBJ1-2, with D possibly being TRBD1 (5 bases). The sample consisted of PBMCs. The CDR3 bases are TGTGCCAGCAGTCCTACGGGGGGGTATGGCTACACCTTC. It specifies CASSPTGGYGYTF.